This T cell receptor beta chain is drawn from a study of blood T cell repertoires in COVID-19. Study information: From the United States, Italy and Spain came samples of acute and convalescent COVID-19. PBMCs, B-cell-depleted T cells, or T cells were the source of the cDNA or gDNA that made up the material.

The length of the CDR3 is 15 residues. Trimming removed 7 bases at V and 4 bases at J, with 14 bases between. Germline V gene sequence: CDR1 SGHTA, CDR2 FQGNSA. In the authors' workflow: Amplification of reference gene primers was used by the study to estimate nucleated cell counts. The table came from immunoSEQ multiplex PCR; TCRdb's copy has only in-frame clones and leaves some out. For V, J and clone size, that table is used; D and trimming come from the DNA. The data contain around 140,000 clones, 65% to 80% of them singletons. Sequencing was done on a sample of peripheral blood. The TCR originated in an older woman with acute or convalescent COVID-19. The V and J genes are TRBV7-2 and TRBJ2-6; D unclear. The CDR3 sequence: CASTLVARGANVLTF. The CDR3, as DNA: TGTGCCAGCACCCTTGTTGCGAGGGGGGCCAACGTCCTGACTTTC.